The present entry profiles one T cell receptor beta chain with its context. The data derive from a study of T-cell reconstitution after alpha-beta-depleted transplantation in children. The CDR3 extends over 12 amino acids. CDR1 and CDR2 from the germline V gene are LNHDA and SQIVND (reference sequence). V was pared by 3 bases and J by 6 bases, with 7 bases between. Preparing the TCRbeta library involved the use of unique molecular identifiers. TCRdb called the PCR reads again in MiXCR, with one record for every CDR3 protein. Among approximately 300,000 distinct CDR3 sequences listed, roughly 9.1% were seen once.

The sample consisted of PBMCs, taken before TCRalphabeta/CD19-depleted stem cell transplant. This TCR was recovered from a boy under three years old with acute myeloid leukemia, due to receive a stem cell transplant. The chain uses TRBV19 and TRBJ2-3; D is perhaps TRBD1 or TRBD2 (5 bases each). This chain's CDR3 is CASSMGRDTQYF. The CDR3, as DNA: TGTGCCAGTAGTATGGGACGGGATACGCAGTATTTT.